These 15 T cell receptor beta chains were sequenced from one sample in a study of shared T cell receptors in the human thymus. Profiling relied on immunoSEQ multiplex PCR, and the TCRdb table lists in-frame clones only, not all of them. The data hold roughly 700,000 clones, with around nine tenths observed a single time. These data are also associated with another study on human thymus T cells.

Sequenced sample: thymocytes. These receptors originate from a boy younger than two with a congenital heart defect.

The CDR3 loop is CASSTRRDKSNTGELFF. The CDR3 nucleotides read TGTGCCAGCAGCACCCGAAGGGACAAGTCGAACACCGGGGAGCTGTTTTTT. The rearrangement joins TRBV11-2 to TRBJ2-2, with a weak D call TRBD1 (6 bases). V lost 5 bases and J lost 0, with 16 bases in between. Germline CDR1 and CDR2: SGHAT and FQNNGV. This CDR3 is built from 17 residues.

V is TRBV7-9 and J is TRBJ2-5; TRBD1 agrees at 7 bases. The ends lost 3 bases at V and 3 bases at J; junction bases unmatched: 1. The CDR3 runs to 13 residues. Germline assignment: CDR1 SEHNR and CDR2 FQNEAQ (reference sequence). The CDR3 bases are TGTGCCAGCAGCTTTGGGACAGAAGAGACCCAGTACTTC. It encodes CASSFGTEETQYF.

The gene calls are TRBV28 and TRBJ1-2, with D maybe TRBD1 (6 bases). This CDR3 spans 19 amino acids. Germline CDR1 MDHEN, CDR2 SYDVKM. V was clipped by 2 bases and J by 0 bases, with 22 bases between them. CDR3 DNA: TGTGCCAGCAGTTTAAAGAAAAGAGGTAGACAGGATACTAACTATGGCTACACCTTC. Protein: CASSLKKRGRQDTNYGYTF.

The chain joins TRBV2 to TRBJ2-1, with a tentative D call TRBD2 (6 bases). V was clipped by 5 bases and J by 2 bases, with 13 bases between them. From germline, CDR1 is SNHLY and CDR2 FYNNEI. This CDR3 has 15 amino acids. The CDR3 nucleotides are TGTGCCAGCAGTCATTGGGCTAGCGCCTACAATGAGCAGTTCTTC. Amino acids: CASSHWASAYNEQFF.

This clone was seen a few times. V gene TRBV28 combines with J gene TRBJ2-1; 15 nucleotides match TRBD2. This CDR3 contains 19 residues. The trim removed 5 bases at V and 5 bases at J, leaving 13 bases unmatched. Germline V lookup: CDR1 MDHEN, CDR2 SYDVKM. CDR3 region: CASSASRTSGRAKDNEQFF. The CDR3 DNA is TGTGCCAGCAGTGCATCTCGGACTAGCGGGAGGGCCAAGGACAATGAGCAGTTCTTC.

CDR3 amino acids: CASSLYYPTGVHTIYF. The CDR3 nucleotides are TGTGCCAGCAGCCTTTATTATCCGACAGGGGTTCACACCATATATTTT. The chain has TRBV14 and TRBJ1-3, with 8 bases that match TRBD1. The V gene's germline CDR1 is SGHDN and CDR2 FVKESK. The CDR3 extends over 16 amino acids. V was clipped by 4 bases and J by 8 bases; unmatched bases: 13.

The V call is TRBV6-1, the J call TRBJ2-7; TRBD1 might be the D (5 bases). V lost 6 bases, J lost 3 bases, and 6 bases lay in between. CDR1 is MNHNS and CDR2 is SASEGT in the germline V gene. The CDR3 spans 11 residues. CDR3 DNA sequence: TGTGCCAGCAGGGACATCTACGAGCAGTACTTC. This encodes CASRDIYEQYF.

The V gene is TRBV20-1, the J gene TRBJ2-2; D possibly corresponds to TRBD1 (5 bases). CDR3 length equals 11 residues. CDR1 DFQATT and CDR2 SNEGSKA come from the germline V gene (reference sequence). V was cut by 3 bases and J by 7 bases, with 6 bases left in between. The CDR3 loop is CSASQGGELFF. The CDR3 DNA reads as TGCAGTGCTAGTCAGGGCGGGGAGCTGTTTTTT.

The count of this clone is one. V gene TRBV7-9 combines with J gene TRBJ2-1; 8 nucleotides line up with TRBD2. This CDR3 region has 15 residues. CDR1 is SEHNR, CDR2 FQNEAQ, per germline (reference sequence). V gave up 5 bases and J gave up 5 bases; unmatched junction bases: 8. The CDR3 nucleotides are TGTGCCAGCAGCCCCCGGCTAGCGGGCCACAATGAGCAGTTCTTC. Translation gives CASSPRLAGHNEQFF.

Concerning this clone itself: This sample also contains other DNA sequences that code for the same CDR3. The rearrangement uses TRBV5-6 and TRBJ2-1; 8 nucleotides line up with TRBD1. V was clipped by 4 bases and J by 0 bases; unmatched bases: 3. The V gene's germline CDR1 is SGHDT and CDR2 YYEEEE. The CDR3 loop spans 15 amino acids. CDR3 loop: CASSLQGGSYNEQFF. The CDR3 region has the DNA TGTGCCAGCAGCCTACAGGGGGGCTCCTACAATGAGCAGTTCTTC.

CDR3 sequence (DNA): TGTGCCAGCAGCCCCTGGAGTAATGAAAAACTGTTTTTT. Its protein is CASSPWSNEKLFF. This chain joins TRBV5-6 and TRBJ1-4; D is ambiguous. V was pared by 4 bases and J by 4 bases, with 8 bases between. Germline-derived CDR1 and CDR2 are SGHDT and YYEEEE. The CDR3 runs 13 residues.

This sequence joins TRBV2 and TRBJ1-5; D is ambiguous. The V end lost 7 bases, the J end lost 4 bases, and 14 bases lay between the germline ends. The CDR3 length is 14 residues. The germline gives CDR1 SNHLY, CDR2 FYNNEI. CDR3 in DNA: TGTGCCAGCAACGCTGAGGGAGGAAATCAGCCCCAGCATTTT. Translated, it gives CASNAEGGNQPQHF.

The sample holds one count of this clone. The V call is TRBV6-5, the J call TRBJ2-3; D gene ambiguous. CDR3 size: 14 residues. V lost 5 bases and J 0 bases, leaving 9 bases between the germline ends. The V gene's germline CDR1 is MNHEY and CDR2 SVGAGI. The CDR3 region has the DNA TGTGCCAGCAGTCTGGTCGAGAGCACAGATACGCAGTATTTT. Its translation: CASSLVESTDTQYF.

As DNA, the CDR3 is TGTGCAAGTCGCCGGACTAGCGGGAGTGTTGAGCAGTTCTTC. This translates into CASRRTSGSVEQFF. V is TRBV12-2 and J is TRBJ2-1; the D segment call TRBD2 is taken from the table without a DNA check. TRBV12-2 is noted as a pseudogene. The CDR3 has 14 residues.

This rearrangement joins TRBV10-3 to TRBJ2-7; D possibly corresponds to TRBD2 (5 bases). Trimming cost V 4 bases and J 2 bases, with 15 bases left between them. The CDR3 is 15 residues long. From germline, CDR1 is ENHRY and CDR2 SYGVKD. Here the CDR3 DNA reads TGTGCCATCAGTGGAGTAGGCGGGTTGCCCTACGAGCAGTACTTC. This codes for CAISGVGGLPYEQYF.